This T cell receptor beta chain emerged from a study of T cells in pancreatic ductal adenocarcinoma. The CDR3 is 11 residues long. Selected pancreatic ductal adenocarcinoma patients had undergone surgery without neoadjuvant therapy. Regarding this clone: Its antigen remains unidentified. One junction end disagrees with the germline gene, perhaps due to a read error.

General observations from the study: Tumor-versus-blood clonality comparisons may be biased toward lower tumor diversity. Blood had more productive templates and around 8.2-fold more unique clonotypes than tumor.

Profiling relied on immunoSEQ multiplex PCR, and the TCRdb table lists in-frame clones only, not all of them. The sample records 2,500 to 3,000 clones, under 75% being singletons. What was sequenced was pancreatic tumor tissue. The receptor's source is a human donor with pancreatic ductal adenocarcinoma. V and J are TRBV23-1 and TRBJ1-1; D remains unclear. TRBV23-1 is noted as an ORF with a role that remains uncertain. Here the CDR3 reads CASKGNTEAFF. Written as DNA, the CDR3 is TGCGCGAGCAAGGGGAACACTGAAGCTTTCTTT.